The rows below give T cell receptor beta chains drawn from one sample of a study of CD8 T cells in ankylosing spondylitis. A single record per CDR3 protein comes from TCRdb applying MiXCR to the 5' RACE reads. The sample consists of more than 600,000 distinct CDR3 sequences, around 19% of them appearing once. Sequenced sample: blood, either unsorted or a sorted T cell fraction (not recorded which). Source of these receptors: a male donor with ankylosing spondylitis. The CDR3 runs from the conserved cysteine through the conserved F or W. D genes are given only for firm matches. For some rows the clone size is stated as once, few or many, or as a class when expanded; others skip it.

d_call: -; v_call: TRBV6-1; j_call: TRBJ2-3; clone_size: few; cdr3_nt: TGTGCCAGCAGCCGCCGGGACACCCATACGCAGTATTTT; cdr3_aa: CASSRRDTHTQYF
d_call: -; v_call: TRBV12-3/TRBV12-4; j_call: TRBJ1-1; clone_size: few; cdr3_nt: TGTGCCAGCGTATCCCCGGGGGAGGGCGGCACTGAAGCTTTCTTT; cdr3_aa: CASVSPGEGGTEAFF
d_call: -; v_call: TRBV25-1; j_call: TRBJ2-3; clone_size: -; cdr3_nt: TGTGCCAGCAGTGACAGGAGTAAGGGGGATTTCGCAGATACGCAGTATTTT; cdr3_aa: CASSDRSKGDFADTQYF
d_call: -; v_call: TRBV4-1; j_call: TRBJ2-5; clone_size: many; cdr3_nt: TGCGCCAGCAGCCAAGACTGGGTAGGGACACAAGAGACCCAGTACTTC; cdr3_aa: CASSQDWVGTQETQYF
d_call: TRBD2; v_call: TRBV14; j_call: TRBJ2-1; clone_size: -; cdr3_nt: TGTGCCAGCAGCCAAGTTCTAGCGGGAGATAATGAGCAGTTCTTC; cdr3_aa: CASSQVLAGDNEQFF
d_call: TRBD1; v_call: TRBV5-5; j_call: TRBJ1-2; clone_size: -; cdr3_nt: TGTGCCAGCAACGAAAGGACAGGGGTTAACTATGGCTACACCTTC; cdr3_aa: CASNERTGVNYGYTF
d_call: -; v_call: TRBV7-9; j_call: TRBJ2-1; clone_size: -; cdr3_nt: TGTGCCAGCAGCTTAGAGGGACAAGCAGGCTATGAGCAGTTCTTC; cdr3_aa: CASSLEGQAGYEQFF
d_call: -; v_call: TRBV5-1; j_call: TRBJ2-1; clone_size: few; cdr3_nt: TGCGCCAGCAGCCCCGGGTGGTTGGTTGGCGCCTTCTCCTACAATGAGCAGTTCTTC; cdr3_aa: CASSPGWLVGAFSYNEQFF
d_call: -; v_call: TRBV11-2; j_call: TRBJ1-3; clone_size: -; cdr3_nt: TGTGCCAGCAGCTTATCAGGGCTTGGAAACACCATATATTTT; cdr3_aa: CASSLSGLGNTIYF
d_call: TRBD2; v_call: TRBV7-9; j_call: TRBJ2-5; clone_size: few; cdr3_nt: TGTGCCAGCAGCCCTCCCTGGGGGGGAGAAGAGACCCAGTACTTC; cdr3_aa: CASSPPWGGEETQYF
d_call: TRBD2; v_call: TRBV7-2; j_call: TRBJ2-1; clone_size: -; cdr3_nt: TGTGCCAGCAGCTTTCGGTGGGGGGGGGGTAATGAGCAGTTCTTC; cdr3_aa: CASSFRWGGGNEQFF
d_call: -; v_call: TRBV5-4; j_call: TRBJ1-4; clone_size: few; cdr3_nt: TGTGCCAGCAGCCTCTCGACTGAACCTGATGAAAAACTGTTTTTT; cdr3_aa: CASSLSTEPDEKLFF
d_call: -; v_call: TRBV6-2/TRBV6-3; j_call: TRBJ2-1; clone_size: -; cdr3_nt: TGTGCCAGCACCACCGCGCGGGCCCGCTCCTACAATGAGCAGTTCTTC; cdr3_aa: CASTTARARSYNEQFF
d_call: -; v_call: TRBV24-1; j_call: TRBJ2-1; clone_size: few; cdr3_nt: TGTGCCACCAGTGACTCAGGGGGAGGCTCCTACAATGAGCAGTTCTTC; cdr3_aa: CATSDSGGGSYNEQFF
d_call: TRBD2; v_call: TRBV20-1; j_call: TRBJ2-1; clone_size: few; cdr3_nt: TGCAGTGCTAGCTCCCTAGCGGCGTCCTTCAATGAGCAGTTCTTC; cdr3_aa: CSASSLAASFNEQFF
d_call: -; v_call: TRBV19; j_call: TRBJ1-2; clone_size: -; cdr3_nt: TGTGCCAGTAGTTCCTCGGGCGTCTATGGCTACACCTTC; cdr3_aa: CASSSSGVYGYTF
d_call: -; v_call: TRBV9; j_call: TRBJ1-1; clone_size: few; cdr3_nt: TGTGCCAGCAGCGCACGAGACCTAAGGGGATCCGAAGCTTTCTTT; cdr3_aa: CASSARDLRGSEAFF
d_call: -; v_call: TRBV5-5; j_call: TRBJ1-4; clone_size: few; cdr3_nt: TGTGCCAGCAGCTTGCGAATGCTGGAAAAACTGTTTTTT; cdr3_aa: CASSLRMLEKLFF
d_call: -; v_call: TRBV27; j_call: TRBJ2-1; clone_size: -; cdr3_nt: TGTGCCAGCAGTATTATTGGAGGGAGCGATGAGCAGTTCTTC; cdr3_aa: CASSIIGGSDEQFF
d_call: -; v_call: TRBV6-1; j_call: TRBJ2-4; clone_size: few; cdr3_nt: TGTGCCAGCACCTCGTCTTCCAAAGCCAAAAACATTCAGTACTTC; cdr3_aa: CASTSSSKAKNIQYF
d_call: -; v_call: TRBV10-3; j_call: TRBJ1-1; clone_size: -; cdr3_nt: TGTGCCATCAGTGTGTCGCAGACCGGGAAGGTCACTGAAGCTTTCTTT; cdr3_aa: CAISVSQTGKVTEAFF
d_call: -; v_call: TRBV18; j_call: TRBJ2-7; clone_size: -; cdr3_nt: TGTGCCAGCTCACGAACTAGCTGGACGAAATCTGGGGAGCAGTACTTC; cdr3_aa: CASSRTSWTKSGEQYF
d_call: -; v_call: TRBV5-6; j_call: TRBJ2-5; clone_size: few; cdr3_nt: TGTGCCAGCAGCTTGTTTAAGGGCTCCGGGGCCCAGTACTTC; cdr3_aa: CASSLFKGSGAQYF
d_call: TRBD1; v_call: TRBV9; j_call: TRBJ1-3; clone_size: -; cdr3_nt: TGTGCCAGCAGCGTACGGGACAGCACTGGAAACACCATATATTTT; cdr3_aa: CASSVRDSTGNTIYF
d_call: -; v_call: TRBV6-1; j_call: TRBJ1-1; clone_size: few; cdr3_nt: TGTGCCAGCAGTGACCGGGACACACAGAACACTGAAGCTTTCTTT; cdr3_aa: CASSDRDTQNTEAFF
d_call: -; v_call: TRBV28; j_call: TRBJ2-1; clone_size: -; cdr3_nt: TGTGCCAGCAATACTCAGGGGGGTCAGTTCTTC; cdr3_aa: CASNTQGGQFF
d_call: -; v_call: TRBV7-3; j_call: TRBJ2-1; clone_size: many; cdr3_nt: TGTGCCAGCAGCCCAACTGCAAACAATGAGCAGTTCTTC; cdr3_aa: CASSPTANNEQFF
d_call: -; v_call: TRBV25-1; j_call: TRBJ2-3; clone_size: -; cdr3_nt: TGTGCCAGCATCACGGACAACACAGATACGCAGTATTTT; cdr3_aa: CASITDNTDTQYF
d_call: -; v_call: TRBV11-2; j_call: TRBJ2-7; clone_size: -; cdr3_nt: TGTGCCAGCAGCACAGACTCTCGGCGCGAGCAGTACTTC; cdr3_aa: CASSTDSRREQYF
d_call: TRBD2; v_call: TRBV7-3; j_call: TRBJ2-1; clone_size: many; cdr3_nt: TGTGCCAGCAGTTTGACTAGCGGGACCTACAATGAGCAGTTCTTC; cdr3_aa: CASSLTSGTYNEQFF
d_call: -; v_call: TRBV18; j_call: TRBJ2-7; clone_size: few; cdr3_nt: TGTGCCAGCTCACCCCGACGGAACGAGCAGTACTTC; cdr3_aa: CASSPRRNEQYF
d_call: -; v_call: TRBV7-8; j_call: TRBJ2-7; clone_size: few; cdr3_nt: TGTGCCAGCAGCCCCATGGGGGAATCCTACGAGCAGTACTTC; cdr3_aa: CASSPMGESYEQYF
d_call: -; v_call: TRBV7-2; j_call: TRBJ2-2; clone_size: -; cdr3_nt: TGTGCCAGCAGCTTCCGCCGCCTTCTGTCCAACACCGGGGAGCTGTTTTTT; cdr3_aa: CASSFRRLLSNTGELFF
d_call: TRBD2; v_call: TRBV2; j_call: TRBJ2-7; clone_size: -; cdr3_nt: TGTGCCAGCAGTGATCTAGCGGGGGGGCCAAGTGAGCAGTACTTC; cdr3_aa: CASSDLAGGPSEQYF
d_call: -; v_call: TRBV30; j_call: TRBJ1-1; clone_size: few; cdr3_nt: TGTGCCTGGGGGCCGAACACTGAAGCTTTCTTT; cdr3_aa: CAWGPNTEAFF
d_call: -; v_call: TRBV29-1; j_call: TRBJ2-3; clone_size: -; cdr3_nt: TGCAGCGCCCGTGAGGGTGGGGATACGCAGTATTTT; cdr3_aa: CSAREGGDTQYF
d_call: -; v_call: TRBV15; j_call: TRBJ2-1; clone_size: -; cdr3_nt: TGTGCCACCCGATCTACACTTGTGGGGGGGACATACAATGAGCAGTTCTTC; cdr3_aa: CATRSTLVGGTYNEQFF
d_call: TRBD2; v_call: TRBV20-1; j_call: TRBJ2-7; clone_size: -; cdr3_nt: TGCAGTGCTAGAGGCCCTAGCGGGAGTCAGGAGCAGTACTTC; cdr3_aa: CSARGPSGSQEQYF
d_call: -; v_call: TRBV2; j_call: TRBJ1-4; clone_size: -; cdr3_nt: TGTGCCAGCAGCGTTTGGGGAGATAGAAATGAAAAACTGTTTTTT; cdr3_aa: CASSVWGDRNEKLFF